The clone carrying this TCR beta chain was seen a handful of times. This record comes from a study of identical twins' blood T cells. TCRdb processed the 5' RACE reads anew with MiXCR; each CDR3 protein has one entry. Among 350,000 to 400,000 distinct CDR3 sequences, about 28% were seen once, and the ten largest hold about 6%. This sequence was found in a woman between 18 and 55 years old in good health. Sequenced input: PBMCs.

For the CDR3, the DNA is TGTGCCAGCAGTGTGACCCTTGGTAATGAGCAGTTCTTC. Protein sequence: CASSVTLGNEQFF. V usage is TRBV12-3 or TRBV12-4 and J usage is TRBJ2-1; unclear D gene. The CDR3 contains 13 residues. V gave up 5 bases and J gave up 7 bases, with 12 bases separating them.